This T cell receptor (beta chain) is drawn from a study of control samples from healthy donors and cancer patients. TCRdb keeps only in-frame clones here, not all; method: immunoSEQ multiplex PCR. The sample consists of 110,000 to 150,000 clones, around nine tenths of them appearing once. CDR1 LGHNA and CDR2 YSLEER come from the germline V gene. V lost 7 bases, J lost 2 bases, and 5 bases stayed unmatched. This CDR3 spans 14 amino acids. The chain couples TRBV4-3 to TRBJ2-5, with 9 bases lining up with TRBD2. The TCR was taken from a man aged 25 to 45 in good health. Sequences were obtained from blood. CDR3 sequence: CASISGGQQETQYF. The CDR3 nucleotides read TGCGCCAGCATAAGCGGGGGGCAGCAAGAGACCCAGTACTTC.